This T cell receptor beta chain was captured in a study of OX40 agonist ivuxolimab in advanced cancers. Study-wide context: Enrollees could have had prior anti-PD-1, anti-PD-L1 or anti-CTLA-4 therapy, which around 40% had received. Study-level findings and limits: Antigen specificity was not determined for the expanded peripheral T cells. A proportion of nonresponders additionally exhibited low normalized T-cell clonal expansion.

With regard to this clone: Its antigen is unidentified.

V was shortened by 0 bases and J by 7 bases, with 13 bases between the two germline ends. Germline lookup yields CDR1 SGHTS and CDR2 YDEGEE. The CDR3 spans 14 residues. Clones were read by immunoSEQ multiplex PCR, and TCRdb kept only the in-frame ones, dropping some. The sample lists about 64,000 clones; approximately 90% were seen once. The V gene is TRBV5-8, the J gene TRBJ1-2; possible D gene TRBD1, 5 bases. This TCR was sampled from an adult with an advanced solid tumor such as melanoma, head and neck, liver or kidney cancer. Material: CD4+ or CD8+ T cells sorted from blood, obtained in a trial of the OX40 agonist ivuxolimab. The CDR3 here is CASSLEGTPRGYTF. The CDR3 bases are TGTGCCAGCAGCTTGGAAGGGACTCCGCGTGGCTACACCTTC.